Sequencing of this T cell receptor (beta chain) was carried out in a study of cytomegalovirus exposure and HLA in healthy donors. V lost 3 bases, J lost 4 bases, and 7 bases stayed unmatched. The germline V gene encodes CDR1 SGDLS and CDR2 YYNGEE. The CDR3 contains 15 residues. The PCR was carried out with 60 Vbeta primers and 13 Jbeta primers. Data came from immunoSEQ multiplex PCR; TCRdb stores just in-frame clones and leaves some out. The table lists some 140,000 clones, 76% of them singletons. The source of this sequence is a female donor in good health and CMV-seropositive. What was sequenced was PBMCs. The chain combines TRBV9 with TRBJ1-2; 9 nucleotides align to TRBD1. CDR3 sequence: CASSGYRGPGYGYTF. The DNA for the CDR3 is TGTGCCAGCAGCGGCTACAGGGGGCCTGGCTATGGCTACACCTTC.